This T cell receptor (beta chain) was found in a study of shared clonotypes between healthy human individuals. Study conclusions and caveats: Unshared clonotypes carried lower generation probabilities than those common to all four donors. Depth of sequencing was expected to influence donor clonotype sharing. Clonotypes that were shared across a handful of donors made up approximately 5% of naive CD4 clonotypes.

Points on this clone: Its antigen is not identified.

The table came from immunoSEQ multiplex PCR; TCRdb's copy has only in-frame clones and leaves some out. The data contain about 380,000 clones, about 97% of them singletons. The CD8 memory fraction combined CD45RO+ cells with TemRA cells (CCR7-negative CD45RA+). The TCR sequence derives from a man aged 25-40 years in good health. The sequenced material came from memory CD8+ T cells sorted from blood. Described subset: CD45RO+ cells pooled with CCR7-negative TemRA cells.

As DNA, the CDR3 is TGTGCCAGCAGGAACTTTGTGGGAACGCCGAACACCGGGGAGCTGTTTTTT. Its translation: CASRNFVGTPNTGELFF. This chain joins TRBV28 and TRBJ2-2, with D hard to call. The CDR3 is 17 amino acids. The V and J ends lost 6 bases and 0 bases respectively, with 17 bases between them. Per germline, CDR1 MDHEN and CDR2 SYDVKM.